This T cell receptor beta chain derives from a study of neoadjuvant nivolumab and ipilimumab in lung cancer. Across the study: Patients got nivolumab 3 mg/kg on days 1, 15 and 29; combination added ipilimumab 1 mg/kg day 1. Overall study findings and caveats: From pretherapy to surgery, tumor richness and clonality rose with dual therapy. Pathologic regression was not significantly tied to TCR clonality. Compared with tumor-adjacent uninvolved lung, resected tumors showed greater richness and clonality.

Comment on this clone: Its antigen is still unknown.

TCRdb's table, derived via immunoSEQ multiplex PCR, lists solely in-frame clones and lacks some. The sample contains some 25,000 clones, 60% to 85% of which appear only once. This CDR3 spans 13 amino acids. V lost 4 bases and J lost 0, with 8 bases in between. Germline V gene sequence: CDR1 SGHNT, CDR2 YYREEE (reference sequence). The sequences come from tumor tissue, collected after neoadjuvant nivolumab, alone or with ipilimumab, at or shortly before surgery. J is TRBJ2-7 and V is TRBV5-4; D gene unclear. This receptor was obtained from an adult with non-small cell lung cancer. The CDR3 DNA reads TGTGCCAGCAGCCTGGACGTCTCCTACGAGCAGTACTTC. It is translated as CASSLDVSYEQYF.